Given below is one T cell receptor (beta chain) in context. It lacks a known antigen. It has no much larger one-base neighbor in the sample; base qualities were not kept. The sample is drawn from a study of shared T cell receptors in the human thymus (dated by TCRdb to the early 2020s). Study-wide context: The study examined how the human thymus generates shared, self-reactive T-cell receptor alpha chains.

The library was built by means of the immunoSEQ multiplex PCR assay. TCRdb holds this immuneACCESS table with in-frame rearrangements only. Some clones are missing; in checked studies, unresolved V genes explain under half, and the rest has no known cause. Recorded for this sample are about 660,000 clones; around 87% of them occurred a single time. The ten largest clones take up just under 0.0095% of the sample. Counted from cysteine to phenylalanine, this CDR3 has 13 amino acids. The sequence is cut down to CDR3 DNA, 39 bases in frame from base 1. This sample also appeared in a second study, on human thymus T cells. The second study's authors report: Immunologically healthy infants undergoing open corrective cardiac surgery for congenital heart defects in Finland were used as donors. The thymus tissue came from surgical resects taken out during corrective cardiac surgery. Both the thymic and the peripheral blood repertoires appeared to show biased V and J gene segment usage. The related research reported highly overlapping thymic TCR repertoires among unrelated individuals. The study characterized TCR alpha and beta repertoires from fewer than ten infant thymus samples and four related peripheral blood samples. The cohort included over five male and a couple of female infants, with donor ages spanning 7 to 244 days. Thymocytes were released mechanically from tissue and stored at -70 °C as pellets of 10-30 million cells. Genomic DNA was extracted from frozen cell pellets with a QIAsymphony instrument. The immunoSEQ multiplex PCR assay was used to amplify the TCRB and TCRAD loci from a standardized amount of quality-controlled genomic DNA. The amplicons spanned the V(D)J region and were long enough to cover the CDR3 and allow V and J genes to be identified. The commercial immunoSEQ service was used to sequence amplicons on an Illumina platform. Primer bias and sequencing errors were corrected using previously described methods, and TCRAD and TCRB definitions followed the IMGT database. The repertoires were analysed using immunoSEQ Analyzer 3.0 and VDJTools for basic statistics, V/J segment usage, diversity estimates, rarefaction and pairwise overlap. To estimate diversity, the Chao1, ChaoE, Efron-Thisted, Shannon and inverse Simpson indices were applied, and diversity was also estimated on datasets down-sampled to the smallest sample. Repertoire overlap was assessed by strict matching of CDR3 nucleotide sequence, V gene and J gene, and clustering was done by Jaccard-based multidimensional scaling. On average, roughly 890,000 unique TCRB clonotypes were obtained from thymus samples, compared with around 78,000 from blood samples.

Sequencing input: thymocytes. The chain is made from TRBV21-1 and TRBJ2-7; TRBD2, the table's D call, was not compared with the DNA. TRBV21-1 constitutes a pseudogene. The receptor was derived from a boy in the first two years of life with a congenital heart defect. Donor details come from another sample of the same person, matched by shared clones. CDR3 protein: CGSRLPGAYEQYF. Here is the DNA: TGTGGGTCTAGACTACCTGGGGCCTACGAGCAGTACTTC.